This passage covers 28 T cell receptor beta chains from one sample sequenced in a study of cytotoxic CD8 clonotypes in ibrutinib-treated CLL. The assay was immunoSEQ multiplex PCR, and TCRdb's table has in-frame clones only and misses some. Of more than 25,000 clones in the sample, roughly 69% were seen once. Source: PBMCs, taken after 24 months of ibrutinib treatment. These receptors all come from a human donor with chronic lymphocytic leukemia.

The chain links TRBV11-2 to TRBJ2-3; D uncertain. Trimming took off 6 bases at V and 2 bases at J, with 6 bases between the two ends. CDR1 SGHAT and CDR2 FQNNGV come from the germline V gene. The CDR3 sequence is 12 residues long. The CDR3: CASRAPTDTQYF. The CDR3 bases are TGTGCCAGCAGAGCTCCCACAGATACGCAGTATTTT.

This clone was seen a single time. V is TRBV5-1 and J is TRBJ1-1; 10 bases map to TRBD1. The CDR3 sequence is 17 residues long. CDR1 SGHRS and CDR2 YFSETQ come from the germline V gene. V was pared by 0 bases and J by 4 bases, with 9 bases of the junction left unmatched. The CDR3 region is CASSLGGQGRISTEAFF. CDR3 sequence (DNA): TGCGCCAGCAGCTTGGGGGGACAGGGGCGGATTAGCACTGAAGCTTTCTTT. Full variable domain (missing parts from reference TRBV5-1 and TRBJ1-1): KAGVTQTPRYLIKTRGQQVTLSCSPISGHRSVSWYQQTPGQGLQFLFEYFSETQRNKGNFPGRFSGRQFSNSRSEMNVSTLELGDSALYLCASSLGGQGRISTEAFFGQGTRLTVV.

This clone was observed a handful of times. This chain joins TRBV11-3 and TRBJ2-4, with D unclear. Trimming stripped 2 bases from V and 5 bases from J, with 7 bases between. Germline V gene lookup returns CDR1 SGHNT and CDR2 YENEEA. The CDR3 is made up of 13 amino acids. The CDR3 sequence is CASSLSPENIQYF. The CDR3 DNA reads TGTGCCAGCAGCTTATCTCCGGAAAACATTCAGTACTTC.

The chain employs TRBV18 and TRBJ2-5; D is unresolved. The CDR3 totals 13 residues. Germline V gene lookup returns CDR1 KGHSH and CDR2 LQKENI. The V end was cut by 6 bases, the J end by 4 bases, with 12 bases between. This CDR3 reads CASSPDLSETQYF. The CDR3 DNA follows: TGTGCCAGCTCCCCAGATCTGTCAGAGACCCAGTACTTC.

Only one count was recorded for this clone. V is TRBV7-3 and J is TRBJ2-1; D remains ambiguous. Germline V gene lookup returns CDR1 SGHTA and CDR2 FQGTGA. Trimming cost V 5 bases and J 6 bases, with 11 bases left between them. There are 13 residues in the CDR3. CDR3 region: CASSPPVGNEQFF. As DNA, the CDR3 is TGTGCCAGCAGCCCGCCCGTAGGCAATGAGCAGTTCTTC.

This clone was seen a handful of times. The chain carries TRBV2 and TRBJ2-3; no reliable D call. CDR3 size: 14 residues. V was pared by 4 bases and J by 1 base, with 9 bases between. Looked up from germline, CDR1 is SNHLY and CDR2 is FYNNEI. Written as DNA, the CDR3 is TGTGCCAGCAGTGGATCCGGCCGCACAGATACGCAGTATTTT. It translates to CASSGSGRTDTQYF.

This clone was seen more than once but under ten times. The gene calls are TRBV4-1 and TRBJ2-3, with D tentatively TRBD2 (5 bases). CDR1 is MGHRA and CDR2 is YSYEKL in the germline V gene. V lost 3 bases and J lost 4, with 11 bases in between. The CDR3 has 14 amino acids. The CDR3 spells CASSHPGRADTQYF. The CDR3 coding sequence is TGCGCCAGCAGCCATCCTGGGAGAGCAGATACGCAGTATTTT.

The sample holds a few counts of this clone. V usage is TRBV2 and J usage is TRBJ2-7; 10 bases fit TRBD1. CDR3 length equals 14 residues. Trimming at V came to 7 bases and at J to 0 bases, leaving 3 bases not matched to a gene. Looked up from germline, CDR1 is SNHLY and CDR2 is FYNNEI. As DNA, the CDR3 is TGTGCCAGCATGCGGACAGGGGGCTCCTACGAGCAGTACTTC. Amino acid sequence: CASMRTGGSYEQYF. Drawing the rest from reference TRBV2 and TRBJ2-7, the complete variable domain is EPEVTQTPSHQVTQMGQEVILRCVPISNHLYFYWYRQILGQKVEFLVSFYNNEISEKSEIFDDQFSVERPDGSNFTLKIRSTKLEDSAMYFCASMRTGGSYEQYFGPGTRLTVT.

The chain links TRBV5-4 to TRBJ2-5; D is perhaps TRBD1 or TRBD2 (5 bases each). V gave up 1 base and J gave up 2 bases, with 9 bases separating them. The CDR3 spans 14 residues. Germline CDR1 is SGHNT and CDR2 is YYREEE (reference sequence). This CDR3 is CASSLPGLQETQYF. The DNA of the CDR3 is TGTGCCAGCAGCTTGCCGGGGCTACAAGAGACCCAGTACTTC.

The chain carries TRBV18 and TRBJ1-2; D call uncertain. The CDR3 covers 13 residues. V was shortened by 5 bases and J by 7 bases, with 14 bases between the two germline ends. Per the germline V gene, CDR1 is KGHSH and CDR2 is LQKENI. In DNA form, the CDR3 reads TGTGCCAGCTCAAGTGGAGGGCATAGTGGCTACACCTTC. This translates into CASSSGGHSGYTF.

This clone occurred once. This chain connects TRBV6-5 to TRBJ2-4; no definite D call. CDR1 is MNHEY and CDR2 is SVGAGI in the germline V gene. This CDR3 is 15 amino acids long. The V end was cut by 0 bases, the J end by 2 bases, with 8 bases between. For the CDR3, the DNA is TGTGCCAGCAGTTACTCCCAGTACTCCAAAAACATTCAGTACTTC. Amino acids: CASSYSQYSKNIQYF.

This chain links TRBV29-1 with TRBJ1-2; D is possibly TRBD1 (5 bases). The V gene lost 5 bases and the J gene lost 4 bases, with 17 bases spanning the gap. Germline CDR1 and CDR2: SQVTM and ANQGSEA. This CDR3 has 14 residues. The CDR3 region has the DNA TGCAGCGTTTTGATCGTGGGGGACTTCTATGGCTACACCTTC. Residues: CSVLIVGDFYGYTF.

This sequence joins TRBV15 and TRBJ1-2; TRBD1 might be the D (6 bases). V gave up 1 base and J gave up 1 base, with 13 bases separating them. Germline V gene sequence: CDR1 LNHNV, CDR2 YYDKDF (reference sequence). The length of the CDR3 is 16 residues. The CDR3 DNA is TGTGCCACCAGCAGAGGACAGTTGGACAGTAACTATGGCTACACCTTC. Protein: CATSRGQLDSNYGYTF.

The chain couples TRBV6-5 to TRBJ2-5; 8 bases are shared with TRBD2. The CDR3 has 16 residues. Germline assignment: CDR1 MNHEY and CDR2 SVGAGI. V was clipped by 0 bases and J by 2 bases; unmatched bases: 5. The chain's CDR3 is CASSYSSSGLQETQYF. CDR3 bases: TGTGCCAGCAGTTACTCGTCTAGCGGGTTACAAGAGACCCAGTACTTC.

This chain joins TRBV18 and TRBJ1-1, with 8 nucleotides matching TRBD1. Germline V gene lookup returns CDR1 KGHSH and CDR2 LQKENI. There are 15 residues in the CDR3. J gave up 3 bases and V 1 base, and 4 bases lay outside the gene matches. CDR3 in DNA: TGTGCCAGCTCACCACGGACAGGGAAGTACACTGAAGCTTTCTTT. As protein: CASSPRTGKYTEAFF.

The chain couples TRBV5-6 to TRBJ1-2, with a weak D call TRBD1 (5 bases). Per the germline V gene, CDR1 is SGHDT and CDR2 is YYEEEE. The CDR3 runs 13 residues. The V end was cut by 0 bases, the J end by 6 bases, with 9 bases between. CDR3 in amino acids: CASSLVGAHGYTF. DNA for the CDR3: TGTGCCAGCAGCTTGGTAGGGGCTCATGGCTACACCTTC.

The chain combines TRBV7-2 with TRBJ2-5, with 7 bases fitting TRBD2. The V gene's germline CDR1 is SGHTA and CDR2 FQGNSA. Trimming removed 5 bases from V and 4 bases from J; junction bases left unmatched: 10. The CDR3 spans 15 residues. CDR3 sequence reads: CASSRSGSGLETQYF. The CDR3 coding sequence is TGTGCCAGCAGCCGTAGCGGGTCGGGGCTAGAGACCCAGTACTTC.

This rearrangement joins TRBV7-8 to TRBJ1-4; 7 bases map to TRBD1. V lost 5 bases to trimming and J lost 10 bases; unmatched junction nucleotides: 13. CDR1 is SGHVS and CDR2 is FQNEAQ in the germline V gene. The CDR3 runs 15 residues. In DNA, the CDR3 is TGTGCCAGCAGCCCTCCAGGGACAGTCATAGTAAAACTGTTTTTT. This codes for CASSPPGTVIVKLFF.

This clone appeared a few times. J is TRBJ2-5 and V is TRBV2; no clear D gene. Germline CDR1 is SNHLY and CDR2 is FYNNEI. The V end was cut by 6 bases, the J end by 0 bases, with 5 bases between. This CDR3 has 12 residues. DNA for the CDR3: TGTGCCAGCAGGGACGACCAAGAGACCCAGTACTTC. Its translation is CASRDDQETQYF.

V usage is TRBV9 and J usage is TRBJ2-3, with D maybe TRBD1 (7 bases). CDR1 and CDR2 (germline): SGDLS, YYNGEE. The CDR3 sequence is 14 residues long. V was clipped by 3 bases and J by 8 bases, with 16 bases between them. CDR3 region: CASSAIRQGGTQYF. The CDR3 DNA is TGTGCCAGCAGCGCCATTCGCCAGGGGGGTACGCAGTATTTT.

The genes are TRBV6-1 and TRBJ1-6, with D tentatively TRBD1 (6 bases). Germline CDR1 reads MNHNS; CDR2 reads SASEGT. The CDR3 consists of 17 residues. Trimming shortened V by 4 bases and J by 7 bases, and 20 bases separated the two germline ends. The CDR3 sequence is CASSASGAGSRNSPLHF. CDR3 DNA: TGTGCCAGCAGTGCTTCAGGGGCCGGTTCCCGGAATTCACCCCTCCACTTT.

The CDR3 region is CASSSQIEGTEAFF. DNA of the CDR3: TGTGCCAGCAGCTCCCAGATCGAGGGCACTGAAGCTTTCTTT. The V call is TRBV6-5, the J call TRBJ1-1; the D is unclear. There are 14 residues in the CDR3. Germline loops: CDR1 MNHEY, CDR2 SVGAGI. The V and J ends lost 6 bases and 4 bases respectively, with 15 bases between them.

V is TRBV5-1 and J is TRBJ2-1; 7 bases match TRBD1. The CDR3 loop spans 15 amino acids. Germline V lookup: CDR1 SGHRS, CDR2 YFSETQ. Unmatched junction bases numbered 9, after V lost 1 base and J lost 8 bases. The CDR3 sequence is CASSLLHRGRDEQFF. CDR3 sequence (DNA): TGCGCCAGCAGCTTGTTGCACAGGGGTCGGGATGAGCAGTTCTTC.

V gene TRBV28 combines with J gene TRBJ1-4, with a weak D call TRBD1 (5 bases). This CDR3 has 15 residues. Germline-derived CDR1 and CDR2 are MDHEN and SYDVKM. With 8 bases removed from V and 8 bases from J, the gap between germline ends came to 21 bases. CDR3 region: CASGTRGTFREKLFF. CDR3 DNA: TGTGCCAGCGGTACCCGGGGCACTTTCAGAGAAAAACTGTTTTTT. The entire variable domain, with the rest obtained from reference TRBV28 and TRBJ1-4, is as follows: DVKVTQSSRYLVKRTGEKVFLECVQDMDHENMFWYRQDPGLGLRLIYFSYDVKMKEKGDIPEGYSVSREKKERFSLILESASTNQTSMYLCASGTRGTFREKLFFGSGTQLSVL.

For the CDR3, the DNA is TGTGCCAGCAGCTTGGCCTCGACAGCCAATCAGCCCCAGCATTTT. Its translation is CASSLASTANQPQHF. The genes are TRBV5-6 and TRBJ1-5; the D gene is possibly TRBD1 (5 bases). Trimming stripped 0 bases from V and 3 bases from J, with 10 bases between. CDR3 length: 15 amino acids. CDR1 SGHDT and CDR2 YYEEEE come from the germline V gene.

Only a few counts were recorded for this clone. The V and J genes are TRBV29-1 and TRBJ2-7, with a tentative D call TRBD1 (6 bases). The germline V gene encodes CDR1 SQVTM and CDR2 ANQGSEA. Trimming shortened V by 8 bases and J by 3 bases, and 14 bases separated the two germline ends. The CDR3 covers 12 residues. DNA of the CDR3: TGCAGCTCCCGGGACACCATCTACGAGCAGTACTTC. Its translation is CSSRDTIYEQYF.

The CDR3 nucleotides are TGTGCCTGCGCCCGGGACTCTAATTCACCCCTCCACTTT. Translation: CACARDSNSPLHF. This chain links TRBV30 with TRBJ1-6, with D perhaps TRBD1 (5 bases). CDR1 is GTSNPN and CDR2 is SVGIG in the germline V gene (reference sequence). CDR3 length: 13 residues. V was pared by 6 bases and J by 6 bases, with 12 bases between.

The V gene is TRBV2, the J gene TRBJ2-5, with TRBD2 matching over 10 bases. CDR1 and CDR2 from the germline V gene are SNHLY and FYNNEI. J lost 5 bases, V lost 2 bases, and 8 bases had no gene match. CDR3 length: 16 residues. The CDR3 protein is CASSERAGGLRETQYF. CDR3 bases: TGTGCCAGCAGTGAAAGAGCGGGGGGGCTCAGGGAGACCCAGTACTTC.